This TCR beta chain was obtained from a study of blood T cell repertoires in COVID-19. Study-level background: Sources were T cells, B-cell-depleted T cells, or PBMCs; the material itself was cDNA or gDNA.

Method: immunoSEQ multiplex PCR; TCRdb's copy keeps in-frame clones and lacks some. The sample has 250,000 to 300,000 clones, around 88% seen once. During active infection, Seattle patients enrolled and were then monitored through disease. The CDR3 spans 15 residues. The ends lost 3 bases at V and 2 bases at J; junction bases unmatched: 1. CDR1 is SGHRS and CDR2 is YFSETQ in the germline V gene. The source of this sequence is a woman between 65 and 79 years old with COVID-19, enrolled during active disease. This chain connects TRBV5-1 to TRBJ2-1; 11 positions match TRBD2. The sequenced sample consisted of peripheral blood. The CDR3 spells CASSSTSGTYNEQFF. The CDR3 coding sequence is TGCGCCAGCAGCTCGACTAGCGGGACCTACAATGAGCAGTTCTTC.